This record covers a single TCR beta chain. The data originate from a study of blood T cells in healthy people across ages. Each sample had at least 6.5 million PBMCs isolated. Primers used in a second PCR of roughly 6 to 12 cycles were a sample-barcoded 5' primer and a J-beta primer mix. Each CDR3 protein gets one entry after TCRdb re-called the 5' RACE reads with MiXCR. Here the sample spans some 700,000 distinct CDR3 sequences, approximately 43% being singletons. This CDR3 has 15 amino acids. Germline CDR1 is DFQATT and CDR2 is SNEGSKA (reference sequence). Trimming left V 2 bases short and J 6 bases short, with 18 bases between.

This sequence was found in a woman aged 55-75 years in good health. The V and J genes are TRBV20-1 and TRBJ2-3; no clear D gene. The specimen was blood. The CDR3 coding sequence is TGCAGTGCTAGACTTTTGGACGCAAGGTTCGATACGCAGTATTTT. Amino acids: CSARLLDARFDTQYF.